The sample holds a few counts of the clone carrying this T cell receptor beta chain. The antigen is not known. Treatment was busulfan-fludarabine conditioning, a marrow graft, and cyclophosphamide on days +3 and +4. The record originates from a study of T cells after posttransplantation cyclophosphamide. CDR3 length: 13 residues. Germline CDR1 reads SGHRS; CDR2 reads YFSETQ. The V and J ends lost 5 bases and 4 bases respectively, with 9 bases between them. Findings and limits, study-wide: After PTCy, TRB diversity resembled that of CNI/methotrexate controls.

Using immunoSEQ multiplex PCR, the repertoire was profiled, and TCRdb retains in-frame clones only, with some absent. The data contain 30,000 to 45,000 clones, around 80% of them singletons. This material consisted of CD4+ T cells sorted from blood, taken approximately 1,900 days after a stem cell transplant with posttransplant cyclophosphamide. The receptor's source is a female patient aged 40-50 years who received an allogeneic stem cell transplant from a related donor, was CMV-positive, and had no GVHD. Some T cells may arise from the graft donor. V gene TRBV5-1 combines with J gene TRBJ2-2, with D maybe TRBD2 (6 bases). The CDR3 reads CASREGSTGELFF. The CDR3 DNA follows: TGCGCCAGCAGGGAGGGGAGCACCGGGGAGCTGTTTTTT.